A selection of T cell receptor beta chains follows, all from one sample in a study of long-term antiretroviral therapy in people with HIV. Libraries were prepared by immunoSEQ multiplex PCR; TCRdb keeps only in-frame clonotypes and omits some of them. The table has about 24,000 clones, around 86% seen once. Sequencing used unsorted PBMCs, obtained 0.4 years after starting antiretroviral therapy. Receptors originate from a man aged 45-60 years with HIV. The CDR3 runs from the conserved cysteine through the conserved F or W. Each record gives: D gene, J gene, V gene, clone size, CDR3 protein, CDR3 DNA. A D gene is named only where the DNA matches it firmly. Clone size appears in some rows only: once, few, many, or a class for an expanded clone.

NA | TRBJ2-2 | TRBV2 | once | CASIRSVNTGELFF | TGTGCCAGCATACGGAGTGTGAACACCGGGGAGCTGTTTTTT
TRBD2 | TRBJ2-1 | TRBV9 | NA | CASSVDGGTYNEQFF | TGTGCCAGCAGCGTAGACGGGGGGACTTACAATGAGCAGTTCTTC
NA | TRBJ1-1 | TRBV18 | NA | CASSPPGTQNTEAFF | TGTGCCAGCTCACCACCCGGGACTCAGAACACTGAAGCTTTCTTT
NA | TRBJ2-7 | TRBV7-2 | NA | CASSAPGRSYEQYF | TGTGCCAGCAGCGCACCGGGGCGAAGCTACGAGCAGTACTTC
NA | TRBJ2-6 | TRBV13 | NA | CASSLGLTGANVLTF | TGTGCCAGCAGCTTAGGGCTAACAGGGGCCAACGTCCTGACTTTC
TRBD1 | TRBJ1-2 | TRBV28 | once | CASSFRKQGWNGYTF | TGTGCCAGCAGTTTCAGGAAACAGGGGTGGAATGGCTACACCTTC
NA | TRBJ1-1 | TRBV6-1 | NA | CATNMGRGSEAFF | TGTGCCACTAACATGGGTCGAGGGTCTGAAGCTTTCTTT
NA | TRBJ2-3 | TRBV2 | NA | CASSEPDSTDTQYF | TGTGCCAGCAGTGAACCGGATAGCACAGATACGCAGTATTTT
NA | TRBJ2-1 | TRBV29-1 | once | CSANVYEQFF | TGCAGCGCAAATGTATATGAGCAGTTCTTC
NA | TRBJ1-1 | TRBV5-1 | NA | CASSLGISGRTEAFF | TGCGCCAGCAGCTTGGGAATATCAGGGAGAACTGAAGCTTTCTTT
NA | TRBJ2-7 | TRBV30 | NA | CAWSRPDRDFYEQYF | TGTGCCTGGAGTCGTCCCGATCGGGATTTCTACGAGCAGTACTTC
NA | TRBJ2-7 | TRBV30 | few | CAWSTYYEQYF | TGTGCCTGGAGTACGTACTACGAGCAGTACTTC
NA | TRBJ1-6 | TRBV6-5 | NA | CASRSGNSPLHF | TGTGCCAGCAGGTCGGGCAATTCACCCCTCCACTTT
TRBD1 | TRBJ2-1 | TRBV5-6 | NA | CASDSHGVGLQGAQEQFF | TGTGCCAGCGATTCCCACGGGGTTGGGTTACAGGGGGCGCAAGAGCAGTTCTTC
NA | TRBJ2-7 | TRBV27 | NA | CASSFAGGYEQYF | TGTGCCAGCAGTTTCGCAGGGGGGTACGAGCAGTACTTC
NA | TRBJ1-1 | TRBV28 | NA | CASSFGGGRAEAFF | TGTGCCAGCAGTTTTGGAGGGGGAAGGGCTGAAGCTTTCTTT
NA | TRBJ2-7 | TRBV28 | once | CASRLPGGEQYF | TGTGCCAGCAGGCTTCCAGGGGGGGAGCAGTACTTC
TRBD2 | TRBJ2-1 | TRBV7-9 | NA | CASSGAGGPYNEQFF | TGTGCCAGCAGCGGAGCGGGGGGGCCTTACAATGAGCAGTTCTTC
NA | TRBJ2-2 | TRBV9 | NA | CASSVTGTWGNTGELFF | TGTGCCAGCAGCGTAACCGGGACCTGGGGGAACACCGGGGAGCTGTTTTTT
TRBD2 | TRBJ2-1 | TRBV19 | NA | CASRPTGLAAYNEQFF | TGTGCCAGTAGGCCTACCGGGCTAGCGGCCTACAATGAGCAGTTCTTC
TRBD1 | TRBJ2-7 | TRBV6-1 | NA | CASRGQGNYEQYF | TGTGCCAGCAGAGGACAGGGTAACTACGAGCAGTACTTC
TRBD1 | TRBJ2-1 | TRBV5-8 | NA | CASSLGQGKNEQFF | TGTGCCAGCAGCCTCGGACAGGGGAAGAATGAGCAGTTCTTC